One sample yielded the 12 T cell receptor beta chains listed below, sequenced in a study of blood T cell repertoires in COVID-19. TCRdb's table, derived via immunoSEQ multiplex PCR, lists solely in-frame clones and lacks some. Of about 310,000 clones listed, about 89% were seen once; the top ten hold roughly a tenth. Sequences were obtained from PBMCs or T cells enriched from blood (not recorded which). All receptors come from a woman in her forties who had recovered from COVID-19.

This chain joins TRBV9 and TRBJ2-1, with 9 positions matching TRBD1. CDR1 and CDR2 (germline): SGDLS, YYNGEE. This CDR3 has 17 residues. The junction had 12 bases not matched to a gene; V was cut back by 4 bases and J by 4 bases. CDR3 loop: CASSPRSLDRGYNEQFF. As DNA, the CDR3 is TGTGCCAGCAGCCCCCGCTCCTTAGACAGGGGGTACAATGAGCAGTTCTTC.

The chain carries TRBV27 and TRBJ2-7; TRBD1 aligns across 8 bases. Germline CDR1 is MNHEY and CDR2 is SMNVEV (reference sequence). This CDR3 comprises 16 residues. After removal of 5 bases from V and 1 base from J, the junction contained 10 bases not matched to a gene. The DNA of the CDR3 is TGTGCCAGCAGTCAAGGTCTAGGGGACAGGTCCTACGAGCAGTACTTC. Amino acid sequence: CASSQGLGDRSYEQYF.

This sequence joins TRBV5-4 and TRBJ1-2; 9 bases map to TRBD1. Germline V gene sequence: CDR1 SGHNT, CDR2 YYREEE (reference sequence). This CDR3 has 15 residues. With 7 bases clipped from V and 7 bases from J, the junction kept 14 bases outside the gene matches. CDR3 loop: CASPSPGQGPGGYTF. The CDR3 DNA reads as TGTGCCAGCCCCTCACCGGGACAGGGACCAGGTGGCTACACCTTC. Using reference TRBV5-4 and TRBJ1-2 for the parts outside the CDR3, the full variable domain is ETGVTQSPTHLIKTRGQQVTLRCSSQSGHNTVSWYQQALGQGPQFIFQYYREEENGRGNFPPRFSGLQFPNYSSELNVNALELDDSALYLCASPSPGQGPGGYTFGSGTRLTVV.

V and J are TRBV29-1 and TRBJ1-1; TRBD1 matches 8 bases. The germline V gene encodes CDR1 SQVTM and CDR2 ANQGSEA. The CDR3 sequence is 14 residues long. The V and J ends lost 0 bases and 3 bases, in that order; junction bases with no gene match: 3. This CDR3 reads CSVEENRGDTEAFF. Here the CDR3 DNA reads TGCAGCGTTGAAGAAAACAGGGGGGACACTGAAGCTTTCTTT.

The V and J genes are TRBV29-1 and TRBJ2-5, with D uncertain. CDR1 and CDR2 (germline): SQVTM, ANQGSEA. The CDR3 is 12 residues long. Trimming took 4 bases from V and 3 from J, leaving 9 bases between them. CDR3 amino acids: CSVAKAEETQYF. The CDR3 DNA is TGCAGCGTTGCGAAGGCGGAAGAGACCCAGTACTTC.

The chain has TRBV30 and TRBJ2-1, with 8 nucleotides matching TRBD1. The germline V gene encodes CDR1 GTSNPN and CDR2 SVGIG (reference sequence). The CDR3 is 13 amino acids. V lost 3 bases, J lost 10 bases, and 8 bases stayed unmatched. CDR3 loop: CAWSLTGGQEQFF. CDR3 DNA sequence: TGTGCCTGGAGCCTCACAGGGGGTCAGGAGCAGTTCTTC.

In its sample, this clone was seen once. The V call is TRBV6-5, the J call TRBJ2-7, with a tentative D call TRBD2 (7 bases). This CDR3 spans 13 amino acids. CDR1 and CDR2 from the germline V gene are MNHEY and SVGAGI. The V and J ends lost 6 bases and 7 bases respectively, with 16 bases between them. CDR3 sequence: CASRTSGGEEQYF. CDR3 in DNA: TGTGCCAGCAGAACCTCGGGGGGCGAGGAGCAGTACTTC.

J is TRBJ2-5 and V is TRBV15, with TRBD2 matching over 7 bases. V lost 6 bases and J lost 5; bases outside the gene matches: 27. Germline assignment: CDR1 LNHNV and CDR2 YYDKDF (reference sequence). This CDR3 contains 20 residues. The CDR3 region has the DNA TGTGCCACCAGTTCATGGTTCGGGCCTAGCGGTACGGATGGTGGGGAGACCCAGTACTTC. Its translation: CATSSWFGPSGTDGGETQYF.

In DNA form, the CDR3 reads TGTGCCAGCAGTGAAGCGCGTTGGGCAGTCAATCAGCCCCAGCATTTT. Residues: CASSEARWAVNQPQHF. The chain links TRBV2 to TRBJ1-5, with no clear D. The germline CDR1 and CDR2 sequences are SNHLY and FYNNEI. There are 16 residues in the CDR3. V dropped 0 bases and J dropped 3 bases, with 12 bases sitting between them.

CDR3 amino acids: CASSPLAGGPYEQYF. CDR3 DNA: TGTGCCAGCAGCCCTCTAGCGGGGGGGCCTTACGAGCAGTACTTC. The rearrangement links TRBV7-8 to TRBJ2-7; 12 positions match TRBD2. CDR1 and CDR2 from the germline V gene are SGHVS and FQNEAQ. The CDR3 length is 15 residues. V shed 5 bases and J 4 bases; nucleotides not matched to a gene: 6.

The J gene is TRBJ2-3, the V gene TRBV7-8; TRBD2 matches at 7 bases. Germline trimming cut 0 bases from V and 4 bases from J; bases unmatched to any gene: 4. The CDR3 consists of 15 residues. CDR1 is SGHVS, CDR2 FQNEAQ, per germline. CDR3 sequence reads: CASSLAKLAPDTQYF. CDR3 DNA: TGTGCCAGCAGCTTAGCGAAACTAGCGCCAGATACGCAGTATTTT.

The genes are TRBV7-2 and TRBJ1-4, with D uncertain. V was shortened by 2 bases and J by 1 base, with 11 bases between the two germline ends. The CDR3 contains 16 residues. Germline V CDR1 and CDR2: SGHTA, FQGNSA. The CDR3 protein is CASSLSPRGTNEKLFF. Written as DNA, the CDR3 is TGTGCCAGCAGCTTATCCCCAAGAGGAACTAATGAAAAACTGTTTTTT.